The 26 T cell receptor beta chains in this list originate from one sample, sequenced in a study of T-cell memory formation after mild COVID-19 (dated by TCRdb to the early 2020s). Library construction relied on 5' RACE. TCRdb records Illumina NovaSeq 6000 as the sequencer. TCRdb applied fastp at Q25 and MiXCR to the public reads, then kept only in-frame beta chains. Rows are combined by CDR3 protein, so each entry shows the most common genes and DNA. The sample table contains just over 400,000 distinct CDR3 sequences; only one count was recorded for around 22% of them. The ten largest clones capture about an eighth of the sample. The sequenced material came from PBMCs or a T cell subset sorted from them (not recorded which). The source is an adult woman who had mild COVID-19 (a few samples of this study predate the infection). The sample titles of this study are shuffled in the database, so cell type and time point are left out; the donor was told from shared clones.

As DNA, the CDR3 is TGTGCCAGCAGCTTCAGGACAGGGTACACTGAAGCTTTCTTT. Protein product: CASSFRTGYTEAFF. The chain joins TRBV13 to TRBJ1-1; TRBD1 aligns across 8 bases. V shed 3 bases and J 3 bases; nucleotides not matched to a gene: 3. Germline assignment: CDR1 PRHDT and CDR2 FYEKMQ (reference sequence). The CDR3 consists of 14 residues.

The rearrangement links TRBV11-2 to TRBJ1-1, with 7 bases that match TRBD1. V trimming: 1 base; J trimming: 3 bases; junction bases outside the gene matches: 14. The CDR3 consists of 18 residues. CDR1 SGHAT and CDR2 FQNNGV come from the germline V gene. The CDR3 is CASSLVGVPQGRDTEAFF. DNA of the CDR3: TGTGCCAGCAGCTTAGTAGGGGTACCACAGGGGAGGGACACTGAAGCTTTCTTT.

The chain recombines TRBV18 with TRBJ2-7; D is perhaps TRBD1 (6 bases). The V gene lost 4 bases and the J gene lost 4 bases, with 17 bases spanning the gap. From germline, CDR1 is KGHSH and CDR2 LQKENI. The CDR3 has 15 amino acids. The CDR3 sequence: CASSQSAGEMYEQYF. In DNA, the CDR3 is TGTGCCAGCTCACAATCGGCAGGGGAGATGTACGAGCAGTACTTC.

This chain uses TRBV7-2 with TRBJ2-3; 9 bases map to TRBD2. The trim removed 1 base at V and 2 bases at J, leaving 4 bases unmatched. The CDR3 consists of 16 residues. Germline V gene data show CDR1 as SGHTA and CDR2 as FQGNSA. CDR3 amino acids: CASSLVGTSHTDTQYF. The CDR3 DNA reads TGTGCCAGCAGCTTAGTGGGGACTAGCCACACAGATACGCAGTATTTT.

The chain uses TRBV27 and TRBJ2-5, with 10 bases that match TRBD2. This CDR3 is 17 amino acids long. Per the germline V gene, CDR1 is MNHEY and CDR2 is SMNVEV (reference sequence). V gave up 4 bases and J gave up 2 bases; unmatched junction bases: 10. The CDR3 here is CASSYLGSGGAQETQYF. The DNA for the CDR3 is TGTGCCAGCAGTTACTTGGGGAGCGGGGGGGCACAAGAGACCCAGTACTTC.

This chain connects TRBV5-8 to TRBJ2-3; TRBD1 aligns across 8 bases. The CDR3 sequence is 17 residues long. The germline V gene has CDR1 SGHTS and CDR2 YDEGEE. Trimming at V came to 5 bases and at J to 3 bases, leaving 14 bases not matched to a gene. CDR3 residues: CASSFMRQGRGTDTQYF. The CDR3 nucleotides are TGTGCCAGCAGTTTTATGCGACAGGGGAGAGGGACAGATACGCAGTATTTT.

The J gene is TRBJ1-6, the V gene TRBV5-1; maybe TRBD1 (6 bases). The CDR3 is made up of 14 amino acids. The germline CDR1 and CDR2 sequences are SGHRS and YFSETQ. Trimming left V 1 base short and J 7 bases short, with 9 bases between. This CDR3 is CASSLLQGNSPLHF. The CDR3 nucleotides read TGCGCCAGCAGCTTGTTGCAGGGGAATTCACCCCTCCACTTT.

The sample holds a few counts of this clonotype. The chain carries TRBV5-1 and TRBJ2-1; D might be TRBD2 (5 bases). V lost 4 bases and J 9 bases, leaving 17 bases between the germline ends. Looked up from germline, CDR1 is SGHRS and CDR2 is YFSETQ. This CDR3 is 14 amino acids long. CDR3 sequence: CASSQDSGFSEQFF. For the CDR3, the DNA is TGCGCCAGCAGCCAGGACTCTGGTTTCTCTGAGCAGTTCTTC.

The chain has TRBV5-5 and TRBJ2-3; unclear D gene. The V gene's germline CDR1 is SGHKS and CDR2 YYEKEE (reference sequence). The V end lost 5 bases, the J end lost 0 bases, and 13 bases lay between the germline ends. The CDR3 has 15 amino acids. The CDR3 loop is CASRDRQFSTDTQYF. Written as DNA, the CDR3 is TGTGCCAGCAGGGATCGGCAGTTTAGCACAGATACGCAGTATTTT.

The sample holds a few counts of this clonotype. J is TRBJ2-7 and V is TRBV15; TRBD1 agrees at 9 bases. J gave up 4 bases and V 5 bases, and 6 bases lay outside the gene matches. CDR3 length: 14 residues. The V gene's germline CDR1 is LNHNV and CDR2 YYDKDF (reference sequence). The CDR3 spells CATSRGQGPYEQYF. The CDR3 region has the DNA TGTGCCACCAGCCGTGGACAGGGGCCTTACGAGCAGTACTTC.

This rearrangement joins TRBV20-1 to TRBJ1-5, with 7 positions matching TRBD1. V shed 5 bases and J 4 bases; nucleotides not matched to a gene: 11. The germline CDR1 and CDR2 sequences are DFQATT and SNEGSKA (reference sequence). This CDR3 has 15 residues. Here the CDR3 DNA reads TGCAGTGCTCATGCACCGGGACAGCTAAATCAGCCCCAGCATTTT. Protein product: CSAHAPGQLNQPQHF.

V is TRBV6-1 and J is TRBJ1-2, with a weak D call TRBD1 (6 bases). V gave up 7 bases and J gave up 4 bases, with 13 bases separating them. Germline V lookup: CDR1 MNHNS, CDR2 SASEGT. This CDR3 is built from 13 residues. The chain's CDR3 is CASTKGGSYGYTF. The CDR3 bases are TGTGCCAGCACCAAAGGGGGGAGCTATGGCTACACCTTC.

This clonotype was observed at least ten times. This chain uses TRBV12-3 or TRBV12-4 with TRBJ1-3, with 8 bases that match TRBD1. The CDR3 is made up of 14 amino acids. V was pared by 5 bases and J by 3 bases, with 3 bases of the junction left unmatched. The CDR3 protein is CASSGRGLGNTIYF. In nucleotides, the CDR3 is TGTGCCAGCAGTGGCAGGGGGCTTGGAAACACCATATATTTT.

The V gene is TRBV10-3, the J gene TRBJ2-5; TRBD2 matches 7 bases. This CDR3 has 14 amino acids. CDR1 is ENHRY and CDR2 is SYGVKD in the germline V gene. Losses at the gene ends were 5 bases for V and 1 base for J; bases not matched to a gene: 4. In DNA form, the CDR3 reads TGTGCCATCAGTCAGACTAGCCTCCAAGAGACCCAGTACTTC. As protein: CAISQTSLQETQYF.

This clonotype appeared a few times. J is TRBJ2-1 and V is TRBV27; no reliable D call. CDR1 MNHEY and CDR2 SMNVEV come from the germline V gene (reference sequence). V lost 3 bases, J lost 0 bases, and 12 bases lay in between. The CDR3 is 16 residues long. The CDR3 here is CASSFGRGASYNEQFF. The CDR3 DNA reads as TGTGCCAGCAGTTTCGGGCGTGGCGCCTCCTACAATGAGCAGTTCTTC.

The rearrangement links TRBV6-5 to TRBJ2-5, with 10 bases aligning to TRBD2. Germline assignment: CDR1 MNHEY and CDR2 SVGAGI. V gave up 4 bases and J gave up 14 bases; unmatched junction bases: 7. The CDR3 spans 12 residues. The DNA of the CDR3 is TGTGCCAGCAGTTCCCCACTAGCGGGGTTATACTTC. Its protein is CASSSPLAGLYF.

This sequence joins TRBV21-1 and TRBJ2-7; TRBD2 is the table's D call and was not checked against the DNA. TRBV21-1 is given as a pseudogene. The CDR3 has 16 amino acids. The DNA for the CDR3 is TGTGCCAGCAGCCTAGGGGGGACTAGCGGAGGGAACGAGCAGTACTTC. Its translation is CASSLGGTSGGNEQYF.

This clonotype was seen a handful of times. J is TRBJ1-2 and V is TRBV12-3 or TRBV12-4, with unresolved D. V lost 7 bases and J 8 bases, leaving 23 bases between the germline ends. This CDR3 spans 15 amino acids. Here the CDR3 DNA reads TGTGCCAGCACCCCATCCCAGGTGTTGGTTCGAGGCTACACCTTC. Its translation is CASTPSQVLVRGYTF.

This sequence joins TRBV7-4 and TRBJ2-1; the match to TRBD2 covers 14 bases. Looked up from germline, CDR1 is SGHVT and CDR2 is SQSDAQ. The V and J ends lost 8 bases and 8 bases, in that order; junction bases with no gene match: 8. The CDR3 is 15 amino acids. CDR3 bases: TGTGCCAGCGGTCCGGGACTAGCGGGAGTAGATGAGCAGTTCTTC. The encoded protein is CASGPGLAGVDEQFF.

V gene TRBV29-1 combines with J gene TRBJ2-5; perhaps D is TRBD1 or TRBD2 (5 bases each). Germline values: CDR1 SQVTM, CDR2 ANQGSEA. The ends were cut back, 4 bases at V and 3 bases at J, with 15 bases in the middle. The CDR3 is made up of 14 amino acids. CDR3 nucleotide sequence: TGCAGCGTTGCTGGGGCCTCCGGGGAAGAGACCCAGTACTTC. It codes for CSVAGASGEETQYF. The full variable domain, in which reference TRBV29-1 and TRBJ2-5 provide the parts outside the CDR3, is SAVISQKPSRDICQRGTSLTIQCQVDSQVTMMFWYRQQPGQSLTLIATANQGSEATYESGFVIDKFPISRPNLTFSTLTVSNMSPEDSSIYLCSVAGASGEETQYFGPGTRLLVL.

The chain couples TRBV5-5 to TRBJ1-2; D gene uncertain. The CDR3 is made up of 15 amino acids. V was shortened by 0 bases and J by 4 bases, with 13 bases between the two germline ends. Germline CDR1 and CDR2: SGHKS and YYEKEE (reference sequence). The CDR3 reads CASSLGGLAGYGYTF. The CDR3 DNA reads TGTGCCAGCAGCTTGGGGGGTTTGGCTGGCTATGGCTACACCTTC. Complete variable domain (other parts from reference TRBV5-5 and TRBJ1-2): DAGVTQSPTHLIKTRGQQVTLRCSPISGHKSVSWYQQVLGQGPQFIFQYYEKEERGRGNFPDRFSARQFPNYSSELNVNALLLGDSALYLCASSLGGLAGYGYTFGSGTRLTVV.

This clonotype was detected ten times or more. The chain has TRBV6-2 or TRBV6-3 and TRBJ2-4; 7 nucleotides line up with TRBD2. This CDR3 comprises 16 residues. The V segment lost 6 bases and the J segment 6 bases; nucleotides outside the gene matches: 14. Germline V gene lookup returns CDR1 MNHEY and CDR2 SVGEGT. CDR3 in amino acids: CASRNAPLAWGNIQYF. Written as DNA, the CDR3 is TGTGCCAGCAGAAATGCTCCACTAGCGTGGGGAAACATTCAGTACTTC.

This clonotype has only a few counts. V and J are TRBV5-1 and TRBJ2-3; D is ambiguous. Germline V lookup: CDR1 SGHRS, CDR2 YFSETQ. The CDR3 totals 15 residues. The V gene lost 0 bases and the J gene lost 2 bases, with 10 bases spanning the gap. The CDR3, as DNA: TGCGCCAGCAGCTTGGGCGGCTCCAACACAGATACGCAGTATTTT. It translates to CASSLGGSNTDTQYF.

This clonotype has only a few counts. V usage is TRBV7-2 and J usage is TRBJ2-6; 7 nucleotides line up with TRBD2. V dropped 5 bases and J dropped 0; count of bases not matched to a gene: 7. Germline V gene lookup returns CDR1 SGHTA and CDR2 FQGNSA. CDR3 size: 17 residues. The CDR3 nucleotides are TGTGCCAGCAGCCGTAGCGGGCGGTTCTCTGGGGCCAACGTCCTGACTTTC. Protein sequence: CASSRSGRFSGANVLTF.

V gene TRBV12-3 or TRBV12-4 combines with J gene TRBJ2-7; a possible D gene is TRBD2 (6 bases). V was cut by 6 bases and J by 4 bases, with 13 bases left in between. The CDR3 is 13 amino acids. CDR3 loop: CASRPSVVYEQYF. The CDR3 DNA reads TGTGCCAGCAGACCTAGCGTCGTGTACGAGCAGTACTTC.

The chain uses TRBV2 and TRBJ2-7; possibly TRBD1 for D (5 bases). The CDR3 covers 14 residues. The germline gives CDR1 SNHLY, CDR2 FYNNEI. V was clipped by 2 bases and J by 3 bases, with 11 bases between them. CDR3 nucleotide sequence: TGTGCCAGCAGTGAACAGGGTTCGGTCTACGAGCAGTACTTC. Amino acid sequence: CASSEQGSVYEQYF.